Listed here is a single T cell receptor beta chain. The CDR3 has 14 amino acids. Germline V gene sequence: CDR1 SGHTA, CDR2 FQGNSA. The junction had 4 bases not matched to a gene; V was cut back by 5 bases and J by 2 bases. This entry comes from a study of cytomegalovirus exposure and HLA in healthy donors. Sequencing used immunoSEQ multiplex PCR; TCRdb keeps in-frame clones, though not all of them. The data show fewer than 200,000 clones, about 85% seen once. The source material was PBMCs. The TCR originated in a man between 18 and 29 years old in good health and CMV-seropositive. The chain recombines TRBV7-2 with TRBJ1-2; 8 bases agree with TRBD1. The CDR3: CASSPTGVNYGYTF. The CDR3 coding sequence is TGTGCCAGCAGCCCGACAGGGGTAAACTATGGCTACACCTTC. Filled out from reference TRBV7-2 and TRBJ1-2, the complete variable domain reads GAGVSQSPSNKVTEKGKDVELRCDPISGHTALYWYRQSLGQGLEFLIYFQGNSAPDKSGLPSDRFSAERTGGSVSTLTIQRTQQEDSAVYLCASSPTGVNYGYTFGSGTRLTVV.